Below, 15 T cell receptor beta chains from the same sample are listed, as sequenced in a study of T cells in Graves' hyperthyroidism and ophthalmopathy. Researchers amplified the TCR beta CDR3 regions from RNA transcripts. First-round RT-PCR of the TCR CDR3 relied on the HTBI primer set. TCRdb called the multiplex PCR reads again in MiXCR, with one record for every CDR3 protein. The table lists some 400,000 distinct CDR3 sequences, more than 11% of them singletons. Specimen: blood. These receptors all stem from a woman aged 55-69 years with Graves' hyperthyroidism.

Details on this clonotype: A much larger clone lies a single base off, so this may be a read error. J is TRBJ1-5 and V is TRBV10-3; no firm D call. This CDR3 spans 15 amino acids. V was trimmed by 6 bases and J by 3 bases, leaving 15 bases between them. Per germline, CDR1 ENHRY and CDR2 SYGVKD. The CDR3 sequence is CAISARAGTNQPQHF. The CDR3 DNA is TGTGCCATCAGCGCTCGGGCGGGTACCAATCAGCCCCAGCATTTT.

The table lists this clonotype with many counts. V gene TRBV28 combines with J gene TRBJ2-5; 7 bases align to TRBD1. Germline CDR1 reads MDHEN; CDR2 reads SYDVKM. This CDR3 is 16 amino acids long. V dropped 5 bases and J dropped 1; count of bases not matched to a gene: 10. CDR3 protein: CASSLHPGQIQETQYF. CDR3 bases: TGTGCCAGCAGTCTCCATCCGGGACAGATCCAAGAGACCCAGTACTTC.

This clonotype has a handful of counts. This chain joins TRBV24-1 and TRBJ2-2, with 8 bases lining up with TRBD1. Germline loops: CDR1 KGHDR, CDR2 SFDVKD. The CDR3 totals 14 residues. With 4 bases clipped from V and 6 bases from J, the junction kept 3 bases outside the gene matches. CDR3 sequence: CATSEMGQAGELFF. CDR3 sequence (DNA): TGTGCCACCAGTGAAATGGGACAGGCCGGGGAGCTGTTTTTT.

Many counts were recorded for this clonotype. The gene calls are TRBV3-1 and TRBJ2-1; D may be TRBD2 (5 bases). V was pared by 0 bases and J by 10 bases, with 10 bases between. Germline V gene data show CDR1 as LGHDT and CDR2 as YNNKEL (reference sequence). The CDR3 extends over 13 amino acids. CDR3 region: CASSQDRQREQFF. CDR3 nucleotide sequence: TGTGCCAGCAGCCAAGATCGGCAGCGGGAGCAGTTCTTC.

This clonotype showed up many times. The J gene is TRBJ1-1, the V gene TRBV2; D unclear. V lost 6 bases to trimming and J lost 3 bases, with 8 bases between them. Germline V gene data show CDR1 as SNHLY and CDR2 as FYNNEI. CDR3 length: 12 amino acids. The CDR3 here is CASRVRDTEAFF. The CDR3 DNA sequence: TGTGCCAGCAGGGTGCGGGACACTGAAGCTTTCTTT.

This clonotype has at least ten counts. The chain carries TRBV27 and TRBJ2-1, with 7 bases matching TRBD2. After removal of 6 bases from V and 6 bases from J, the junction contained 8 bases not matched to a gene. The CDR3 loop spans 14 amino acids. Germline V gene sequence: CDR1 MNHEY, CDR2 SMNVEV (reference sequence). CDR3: CASRMRGSFNEQFF. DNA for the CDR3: TGTGCCAGCAGAATGCGCGGGAGCTTCAATGAGCAGTTCTTC.

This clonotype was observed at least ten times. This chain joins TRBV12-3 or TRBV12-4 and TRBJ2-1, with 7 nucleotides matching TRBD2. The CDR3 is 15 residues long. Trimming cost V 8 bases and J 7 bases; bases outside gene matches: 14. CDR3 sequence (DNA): TGTGCCAGCGCGAGAGGAGCGGGACTGGGGAATGAGCAGTTCTTC. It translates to CASARGAGLGNEQFF.

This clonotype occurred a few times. CDR3 in DNA: TGTGCCAGCAGCTTAGTCCGGGAGGGATCCTACGAGCAGTACTTC. It encodes CASSLVREGSYEQYF. The genes are TRBV7-9 and TRBJ2-7; 8 bases match TRBD2. Germline assignment: CDR1 SEHNR and CDR2 FQNEAQ (reference sequence). V lost 1 base, J lost 1 base, and 3 bases stayed unmatched. The CDR3 totals 15 residues.

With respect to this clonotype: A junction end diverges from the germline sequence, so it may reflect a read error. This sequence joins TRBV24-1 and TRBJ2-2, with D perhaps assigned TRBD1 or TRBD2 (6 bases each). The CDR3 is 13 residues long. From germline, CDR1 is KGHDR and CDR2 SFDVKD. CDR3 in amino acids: CATGGPNTGEPFF. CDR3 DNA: TGTGCCACTGGGGGGCCGAACACCGGGGAGCCGTTTTTT.

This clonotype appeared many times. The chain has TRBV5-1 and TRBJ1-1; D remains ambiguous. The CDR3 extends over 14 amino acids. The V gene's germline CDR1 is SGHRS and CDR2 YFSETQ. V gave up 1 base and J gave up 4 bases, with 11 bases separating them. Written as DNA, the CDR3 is TGCGCCAGCAGCTTGCGGTCGGGGTTCACTGAAGCTTTCTTT. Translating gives CASSLRSGFTEAFF.

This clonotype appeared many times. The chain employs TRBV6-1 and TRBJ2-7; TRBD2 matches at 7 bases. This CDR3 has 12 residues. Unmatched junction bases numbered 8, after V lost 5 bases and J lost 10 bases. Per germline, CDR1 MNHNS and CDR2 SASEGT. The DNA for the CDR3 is TGTGCCAGCAGTCGAAGGGGCGGGGGACAGTACTTC. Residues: CASSRRGGGQYF.

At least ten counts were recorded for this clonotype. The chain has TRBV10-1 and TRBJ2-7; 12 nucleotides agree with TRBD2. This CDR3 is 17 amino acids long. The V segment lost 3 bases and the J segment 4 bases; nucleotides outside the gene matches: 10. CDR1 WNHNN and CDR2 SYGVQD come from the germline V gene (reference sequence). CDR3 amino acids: CASSDAAETSGSYEQYF. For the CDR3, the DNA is TGCGCCAGCAGTGACGCGGCCGAGACTAGCGGGAGTTACGAGCAGTACTTC.

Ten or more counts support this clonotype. CDR3 region: CASRYQGNEQFF. The CDR3 nucleotides are TGTGCCAGCAGATACCAGGGGAATGAGCAGTTCTTC. This chain joins TRBV12-3 or TRBV12-4 and TRBJ2-1; D is perhaps TRBD1 (6 bases). This CDR3 contains 12 residues. V lost 6 bases and J 7 bases, leaving 10 bases between the germline ends.

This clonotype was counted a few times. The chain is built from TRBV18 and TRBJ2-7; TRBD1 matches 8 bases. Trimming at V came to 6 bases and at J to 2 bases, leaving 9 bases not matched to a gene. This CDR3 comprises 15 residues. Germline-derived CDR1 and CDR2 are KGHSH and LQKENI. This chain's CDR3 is CASSQGQALPYEQYF. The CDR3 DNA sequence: TGTGCCAGCTCGCAGGGACAGGCACTCCCCTACGAGCAGTACTTC.

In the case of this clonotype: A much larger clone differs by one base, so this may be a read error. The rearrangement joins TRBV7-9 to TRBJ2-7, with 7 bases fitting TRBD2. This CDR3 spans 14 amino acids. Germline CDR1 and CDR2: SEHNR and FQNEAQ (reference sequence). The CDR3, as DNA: TGTGCCAGCAGCCTTCATGCGGGGGTGGGGGAGCCGTACTTC. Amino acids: CASSLHAGVGEPYF.